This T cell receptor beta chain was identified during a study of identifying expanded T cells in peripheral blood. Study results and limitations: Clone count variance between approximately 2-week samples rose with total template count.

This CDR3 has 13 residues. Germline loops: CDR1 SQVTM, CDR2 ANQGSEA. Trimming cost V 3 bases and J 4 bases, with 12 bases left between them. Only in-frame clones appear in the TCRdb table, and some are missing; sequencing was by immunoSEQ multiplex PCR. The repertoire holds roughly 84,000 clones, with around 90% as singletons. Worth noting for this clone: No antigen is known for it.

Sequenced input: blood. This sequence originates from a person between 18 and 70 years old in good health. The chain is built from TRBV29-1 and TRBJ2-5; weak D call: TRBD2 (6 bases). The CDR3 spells CSVDGLGGETQYF. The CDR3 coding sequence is TGCAGCGTTGATGGACTCGGGGGAGAGACCCAGTACTTC.